This record concerns one T cell receptor beta chain sequence. The data are from a study of T cell changes during pregnancy in multiple sclerosis. Only in-frame clones appear in the TCRdb table, and some are missing; sequencing was by immunoSEQ multiplex PCR. The sample contains 32,000 or so clones, 85% to 95% of which appear only once. This CDR3 is built from 14 residues. J was trimmed by 2 bases and V by 9 bases; bases with no gene match: 7. Germline CDR1 and CDR2: KGHSH and LQKENI. The sequenced sample was CD4+ T cells from peripheral blood mononuclear cells, obtained in the second trimester of pregnancy. This sequence originates from a female donor with multiple sclerosis, enrolled in a pregnancy study. This chain connects TRBV18 to TRBJ2-1; 7 nucleotides line up with TRBD2. The CDR3 DNA follows: TGTGCCAGTCGTGGGGGGGTGGCCTACAATGAGCAGTTCTTC. Amino acid sequence: CASRGGVAYNEQFF.